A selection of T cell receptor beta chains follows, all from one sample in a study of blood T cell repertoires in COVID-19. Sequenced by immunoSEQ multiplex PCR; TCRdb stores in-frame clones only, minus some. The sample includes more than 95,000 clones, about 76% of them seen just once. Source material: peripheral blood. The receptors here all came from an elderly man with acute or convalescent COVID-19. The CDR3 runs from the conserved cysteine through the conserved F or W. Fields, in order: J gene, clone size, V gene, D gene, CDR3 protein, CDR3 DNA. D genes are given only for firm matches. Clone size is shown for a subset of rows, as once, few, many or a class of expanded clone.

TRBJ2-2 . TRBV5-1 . CASSLAGVSRSTGELFF TGCGCCAGCAGCTTGGCAGGGGTAAGCCGAAGCACCGGGGAGCTGTTTTTT
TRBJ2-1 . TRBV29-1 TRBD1 CSVRAGGPNNEQFF TGCAGCGTTAGGGCAGGGGGCCCTAACAATGAGCAGTTCTTC
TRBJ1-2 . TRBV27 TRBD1 CASSARYRGRLGYGYTF TGTGCCAGCAGTGCCCGATACAGGGGGCGCTTAGGCTATGGCTACACCTTC
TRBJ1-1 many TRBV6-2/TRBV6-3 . CASSTGGTEAFF TGTGCCAGCAGTACGGGAGGGACTGAAGCTTTCTTT
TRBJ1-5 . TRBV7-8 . CASSVIRNPGYGSNQPQHF TGTGCCAGCAGCGTAATCCGAAACCCAGGGTACGGGAGCAATCAGCCCCAGCATTTT
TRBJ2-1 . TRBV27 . CASSLSSSNEQFF TGTGCCAGCAGTTTATCTAGCTCCAATGAGCAGTTCTTC
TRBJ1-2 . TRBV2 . CASSESHRIVNYGYTF TGTGCCAGCAGTGAATCTCACAGAATCGTCAACTATGGCTACACCTTC
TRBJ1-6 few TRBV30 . CAWSVSSYNSPLHF TGTGCCTGGAGTGTGAGCTCCTATAATTCACCCCTCCACTTT
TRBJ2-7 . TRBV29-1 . CSVKQSLSSYEQYF TGCAGCGTTAAACAGTCATTGAGCTCCTACGAGCAGTACTTC
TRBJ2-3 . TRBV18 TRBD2 CASSPAGGRDGDTQYF TGTGCCAGCTCACCGGCGGGGGGAAGAGATGGAGATACGCAGTATTTT
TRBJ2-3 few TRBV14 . CASSQWRAGTDTQYF TGTGCCAGCAGCCAGTGGAGGGCAGGCACAGATACGCAGTATTTT
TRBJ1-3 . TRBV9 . CASSVGGMPSGNTIYF TGTGCCAGCAGCGTAGGAGGGATGCCCTCTGGAAACACCATATATTTT
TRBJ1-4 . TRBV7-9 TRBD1 CASSLGQGRGAGEKLFF TGTGCCAGCAGCTTAGGACAGGGGCGGGGCGCTGGTGAAAAACTGTTTTTT
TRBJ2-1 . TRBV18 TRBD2 CASSPPKLAGGWSSYNEQFF TGTGCCAGCTCACCACCGAAACTAGCGGGAGGTTGGAGCTCCTACAATGAGCAGTTCTTC
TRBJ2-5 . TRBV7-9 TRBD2 CASSFLSVAGETQYF TGTGCCAGCAGCTTCCTCTCCGTAGCGGGAGAGACCCAGTACTTC
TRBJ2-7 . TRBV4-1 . CASSQVLQPTYEQYF TGCGCCAGCAGCCAAGTATTACAGCCTACCTACGAGCAGTACTTC
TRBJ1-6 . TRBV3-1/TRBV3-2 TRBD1 CASSQRGQGRYF TGTGCCAGCAGCCAACGAGGACAGGGTCGTTATTTT
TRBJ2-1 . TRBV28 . CASSDMTGQRSYNEQFF TGTGCCAGCAGTGACATGACCGGACAGAGGTCCTACAATGAGCAGTTCTTC
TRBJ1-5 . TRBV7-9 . CASSRLVDSNQPQHF TGTGCCAGCAGCCGACTCGTCGATAGCAATCAGCCCCAGCATTTT
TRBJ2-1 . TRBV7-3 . CASSLTLQNEQFF TGTGCCAGCAGCTTAACGCTTCAGAATGAGCAGTTCTTC